Below, one T cell receptor (beta chain) is given with its context. The germline V and J ends were trimmed by 3 bases and 8 bases, with 19 bases remaining between them. CDR1 SGHTA and CDR2 FQGNSA come from the germline V gene. CDR3 size: 15 residues. The data originate from a study of OX40 agonist ivuxolimab in advanced cancers. Assay used: immunoSEQ multiplex PCR; TCRdb lists only in-frame clones, some missing. The table has just over 80,000 clones, roughly 84% seen once. The sample here was CD4+ or CD8+ T cells sorted from blood, taken in a trial of the OX40 agonist ivuxolimab. The receptor was derived from an adult with an advanced solid tumor such as melanoma, head and neck, liver or kidney cancer. The rearrangement links TRBV7-2 to TRBJ1-1; tentatively, D is TRBD1 (6 bases). The CDR3: CASSFGWVGQGEAFF. DNA for the CDR3: TGTGCCAGCAGCTTTGGCTGGGTGGGGCAGGGGGAAGCTTTCTTT.